Each of the 18 T cell receptor beta chains below was sequenced from the same sample in a study of early T cells in non-severe SARS-CoV-2 infection (dated by TCRdb to about 2021). Library construction relied on 5' RACE. Reads for this sample came from a NextSeq 500. The public reads were reanalyzed by TCRdb: fastp trimming at Q25, MiXCR alignment, in-frame beta chains only. Each CDR3 protein gets just one entry, which takes the most common genes and DNA from the rows behind it. This sample gives about 64,000 distinct CDR3 sequences in total; over 10% of them show up just once. The ten largest clones represent approximately 1.3% of the sample. The source material was whole blood, sampled at baseline. These receptors were obtained from an adult who was a healthcare worker with PCR-confirmed SARS-CoV-2 infection or an uninfected control (not recorded which).

This clonotype showed up many times. The chain employs TRBV7-2 and TRBJ1-1, with TRBD1 as a possible D gene (6 bases). The CDR3 runs to 13 residues. With 4 bases removed from V and 10 bases from J, the gap between germline ends came to 16 bases. Looked up from germline, CDR1 is SGHTA and CDR2 is FQGNSA. The CDR3 nucleotides read TGTGCCAGCAGCTCAACAGGGTCACAAGCAGCTTTCTTT. Amino acid sequence: CASSSTGSQAAFF.

The sample holds a few counts of this clonotype. This sequence joins TRBV20-1 and TRBJ1-1, with D uncertain. The V gene lost 4 bases and the J gene lost 8 bases, with 14 bases spanning the gap. This CDR3 spans 12 amino acids. Germline assignment: CDR1 DFQATT and CDR2 SNEGSKA (reference sequence). The CDR3 DNA reads as TGCAGTGCTACAGGACGGCCCGGGGAAGCTTTCTTT. This sequence encodes CSATGRPGEAFF.

The chain is built from TRBV24-1 and TRBJ2-3, with TRBD2 as a possible D gene (5 bases). CDR3 length: 15 residues. V lost 2 bases and J lost 7, with 15 bases in between. Looked up from germline, CDR1 is KGHDR and CDR2 is SFDVKD. DNA of the CDR3: TGTGCCACCAGTGATTCGGACGGCCAGCGGAATACGCAGTATTTT. It specifies CATSDSDGQRNTQYF.

This clonotype was seen a few times. The rearrangement uses TRBV12-3 or TRBV12-4 and TRBJ1-2, with 10 bases identical to TRBD1. This CDR3 is 16 amino acids long. Trimming cost V 7 bases and J 1 base; bases outside gene matches: 9. The CDR3 is CASTGDRGKVNYGYTF. The CDR3 nucleotides are TGTGCCAGCACCGGGGACAGGGGTAAAGTTAACTATGGCTACACCTTC.

This clonotype was counted at least ten times. The chain employs TRBV7-6 and TRBJ2-7; maybe TRBD1 (6 bases). CDR1 is SGHVS, CDR2 FNYEAQ, per germline. V was cut by 2 bases and J by 0 bases, with 20 bases left in between. The CDR3 loop spans 18 amino acids. This CDR3 is CASSLQTAGTPSSYEQYF. The CDR3 DNA reads TGTGCCAGCAGCTTACAAACAGCAGGGACACCCAGCTCCTACGAGCAGTACTTC.

This rearrangement joins TRBV5-1 to TRBJ2-5; no definite D call. The CDR3 runs 16 residues. Germline V lookup: CDR1 SGHRS, CDR2 YFSETQ. Trimming shortened V by 0 bases and J by 3 bases, and 15 bases separated the two germline ends. CDR3 residues: CASSLGEAQREETQYF. The CDR3 bases are TGCGCCAGCAGCTTGGGAGAGGCCCAACGGGAAGAGACCCAGTACTTC.

V gene TRBV20-1 combines with J gene TRBJ1-1; D not resolved. The germline gives CDR1 DFQATT, CDR2 SNEGSKA (reference sequence). The germline V and J ends were trimmed by 1 base and 3 bases, with 9 bases remaining between them. The CDR3 length is 13 residues. CDR3 sequence: CSARALVDTEAFF. CDR3 coding DNA: TGCAGTGCTAGAGCCCTGGTAGACACTGAAGCTTTCTTT.

The chain employs TRBV6-6 and TRBJ2-2; D ambiguous. Trimming pared 5 bases from V and 0 bases from J, leaving 13 bases between. Germline CDR1 reads MNHNY; CDR2 reads SVGAGI (reference sequence). The CDR3 extends over 16 amino acids. CDR3 loop: CASSPERPANTGELFF. In DNA, the CDR3 is TGTGCCAGCAGTCCCGAGCGACCGGCGAACACCGGGGAGCTGTTTTTT.

The rearrangement joins TRBV2 to TRBJ1-1; D remains ambiguous. With 1 base removed from V and 1 base from J, the gap between germline ends came to 7 bases. Germline CDR1 SNHLY, CDR2 FYNNEI. CDR3 size: 14 residues. The CDR3: CASSEEGANTEAFF. The CDR3 DNA is TGTGCCAGCAGTGAAGAGGGCGCGAACACTGAAGCTTTCTTT. Using reference TRBV2 and TRBJ1-1 for the parts outside the CDR3, the full variable domain is EPEVTQTPSHQVTQMGQEVILRCVPISNHLYFYWYRQILGQKVEFLVSFYNNEISEKSEIFDDQFSVERPDGSNFTLKIRSTKLEDSAMYFCASSEEGANTEAFFGQGTRLTVV.

This clonotype was seen only a few times. V and J are TRBV27 and TRBJ2-2; no clear D. Germline CDR1 reads MNHEY; CDR2 reads SMNVEV (reference sequence). V was shortened by 3 bases and J by 4 bases, with 6 bases between the two germline ends. This CDR3 region has 13 residues. This CDR3 is CASSLFGTGELFF. DNA of the CDR3: TGTGCCAGCAGTTTGTTCGGCACCGGGGAGCTGTTTTTT.

This clonotype was picked up many times. The chain has TRBV7-6 and TRBJ1-1; weak D call: TRBD1 (6 bases). The CDR3 length is 14 residues. Trimming left V 1 base short and J 4 bases short, with 10 bases between. The germline V gene has CDR1 SGHVS and CDR2 FNYEAQ. In nucleotides, the CDR3 is TGTGCCAGCAGCTTAGACAGGGCTTCCACTGAAGCTTTCTTT. This gives the protein CASSLDRASTEAFF.

The chain couples TRBV20-1 to TRBJ2-7; TRBD1 matches at 9 bases. This CDR3 has 13 residues. CDR1 and CDR2 (germline): DFQATT, SNEGSKA (reference sequence). V lost 6 bases and J lost 5; bases outside the gene matches: 8. The CDR3 sequence is CSARTGVGNEQYF. CDR3 bases: TGCAGTGCCCGGACAGGGGTCGGGAACGAGCAGTACTTC.

This clonotype was observed many times. This rearrangement joins TRBV6-2 or TRBV6-3 to TRBJ1-4; the D is unclear. CDR3 length: 14 amino acids. Germline CDR1 is MNHEY and CDR2 is SVGEGT. V was trimmed by 2 bases and J by 10 bases, leaving 14 bases between them. The CDR3 DNA reads as TGTGCCAGCAGTTACGCCCCGAGGTTTGGAAAACTGTTTTTT. It encodes CASSYAPRFGKLFF.

This clonotype was seen more than once but under ten times. The chain couples TRBV5-1 to TRBJ2-1; 7 bases fit TRBD1. Germline-derived CDR1 and CDR2 are SGHRS and YFSETQ. The CDR3 has 17 amino acids. J lost 0 bases, V lost 4 bases, and 10 bases had no gene match. In nucleotides, the CDR3 is TGCGCCAGCAGCCTTTACAGGGGCGGTAGCTCCTACAATGAGCAGTTCTTC. Translated, it gives CASSLYRGGSSYNEQFF.

The V and J genes are TRBV7-2 and TRBJ1-1, with TRBD1 matching 7 bases. Germline V lookup: CDR1 SGHTA, CDR2 FQGNSA. V gave up 5 bases and J gave up 6 bases; unmatched junction bases: 9. The CDR3 consists of 14 residues. The CDR3 coding sequence is TGTGCCAGCAGCCGCGGGACAGCTTACGCTGAAGCTTTCTTT. Amino acids: CASSRGTAYAEAFF.

The table lists this clonotype with many counts. This chain uses TRBV28 with TRBJ2-7; perhaps TRBD2 as D (6 bases). The CDR3 runs to 15 residues. Trimming cost V 4 bases and J 0 bases, with 13 bases left between them. CDR1 is MDHEN, CDR2 SYDVKM, per germline. CDR3 protein: CASSSPSGSSYEQYF. For the CDR3, the DNA is TGTGCCAGCAGTTCGCCATCCGGGAGCTCCTACGAGCAGTACTTC.

This rearrangement joins TRBV9 to TRBJ2-5; the D gene could be TRBD1 or TRBD2 (6 bases each). With 4 bases removed from V and 3 bases from J, the gap between germline ends came to 16 bases. Germline V gene lookup returns CDR1 SGDLS and CDR2 YYNGEE. The CDR3 runs 15 residues. CDR3 residues: CASSRSGAGEETQYF. DNA for the CDR3: TGTGCCAGCAGCCGGTCGGGAGCAGGGGAAGAGACCCAGTACTTC.

The chain uses TRBV2 and TRBJ2-5, with 10 bases aligning to TRBD1. The CDR3 is 15 residues long. V shed 2 bases and J 4 bases; nucleotides not matched to a gene: 4. CDR1 SNHLY and CDR2 FYNNEI come from the germline V gene. Here the CDR3 DNA reads TGTGCCAGCAGTGAACTGGACAGGGGGGGAGAGACCCAGTACTTC. It yields the protein CASSELDRGGETQYF.